This TCR beta chain originates from a study of T cell repertoires in cytomegalovirus infection. About the research overall: Well-studied HLA-B-restricted CMV epitopes were used in the study alongside recently identified HLA-C-restricted ones. Indications came from public TCR beta signatures; they pointed to CMV infection and to a matching HLA type.

Overall study findings and caveats: Predominance within the ex vivo response was attributable to HLA-C-restricted CMV-specific TCR beta clonotypes.

Via MiXCR, TCRdb re-called the reads, giving one row per CDR3 protein. This table has around 100,000 distinct CDR3 sequences, roughly 40% appearing once. There are a few counts of this clonotype. Its antigen is unidentified. Looked up from germline, CDR1 is SGHNT and CDR2 is YYREEE (reference sequence). V lost 4 bases, J lost 0 bases, and 11 bases stayed unmatched. This CDR3 is built from 17 residues. The chain carries TRBV5-4 and TRBJ2-3; 7 bases are a match to TRBD1. The source of this sequence is a human donor in good health (CMV status not recorded). Some clones in this sample may be carry-over from other donors' samples. The sequencing used CD8+ T cells from cultured PBMCs, collected from culture after CMV antigen stimulation. The CDR3 DNA is TGTGCCAGCAGCGCAGGAACCGGGACAGAGAGCACAGATACGCAGTATTTT. It codes for CASSAGTGTESTDTQYF.